Presented here are 8 T cell receptor beta chains from one specimen sequenced in a study of control samples from healthy donors and cancer patients. The method was immunoSEQ multiplex PCR; TCRdb's version includes in-frame clones alone and lacks a portion of them. In the table there are 150,000 or so clones, roughly 93% of which are singletons. Sequenced material: blood. Source of these receptors: a man aged 18 to 35 in good health.

This chain links TRBV6-1 with TRBJ1-2, with 7 positions matching TRBD1. Germline values: CDR1 MNHNS, CDR2 SASEGT. V gave up 3 bases and J gave up 6 bases; unmatched junction bases: 10. This CDR3 is 15 amino acids long. The CDR3 loop reads CASSDRADRADGYTF. The CDR3, as DNA: TGTGCCAGCAGTGACCGGGCCGACAGGGCTGATGGCTACACCTTC.

The chain couples TRBV19 to TRBJ1-1; 7 nucleotides line up with TRBD1. With V trimmed by 11 bases and J by 4 bases, 16 bases remained unmatched. The germline CDR1 and CDR2 sequences are LNHDA and SQIVND (reference sequence). The CDR3 length is 15 residues. CDR3 in amino acids: CAAGGQARLSTEAFF. The CDR3, as DNA: TGTGCCGCCGGAGGACAGGCCCGATTGAGCACTGAAGCTTTCTTT.

Comment on this clone: Its ends do not fully match the called genes, so a read error is possible. The chain carries TRBV3-1 (or the pseudogene TRBV3-2) and TRBJ2-1; D ambiguous. CDR3 length: 14 amino acids. Germline V gene lookup returns CDR1 LGHDT and CDR2 YNNKEL (reference sequence). CDR3 sequence reads: CASSQEARYSEQFF. In DNA, the CDR3 is TGTGCCAGCAGCCAAGAAGCTAGGTACAGTGAGCAGTTCTTC.

V gene TRBV15 combines with J gene TRBJ1-2; D gene ambiguous. The ends were cut back, 0 bases at V and 0 bases at J, with 8 bases in the middle. The CDR3 extends over 15 amino acids. Germline-derived CDR1 and CDR2 are LNHNV and YYDKDF (reference sequence). In DNA form, the CDR3 reads TGTGCCACCAGCAGAGACTCCAACACTAACTATGGCTACACCTTC. Protein sequence: CATSRDSNTNYGYTF.

This rearrangement joins TRBV12-5 to TRBJ1-2; weak D call: TRBD1 (5 bases). The CDR3 is 15 amino acids. Germline V gene data show CDR1 as LGHNT and CDR2 as FRNRAP. The ends were cut back, 4 bases at V and 2 bases at J, with 14 bases in the middle. The CDR3 DNA reads as TGTGCTAGTGGTTGGGGCGCCGGGTCCAACTATGGCTACACCTTC. It encodes CASGWGAGSNYGYTF.

V is TRBV5-6 and J is TRBJ1-4, with 9 bases that match TRBD1. Trimming at V came to 4 bases and at J to 5 bases, leaving 6 bases not matched to a gene. The CDR3 contains 15 residues. The germline CDR1 and CDR2 sequences are SGHDT and YYEEEE. The CDR3 region is CASSVWGQGNEKLFF. CDR3 in DNA: TGTGCCAGCAGCGTGTGGGGACAGGGAAATGAAAAACTGTTTTTT.

J is TRBJ2-7 and V is TRBV7-9, with D tentatively TRBD2 (6 bases). CDR1 SEHNR and CDR2 FQNEAQ come from the germline V gene (reference sequence). With 1 base removed from V and 0 bases from J, the gap between germline ends came to 13 bases. The CDR3 consists of 16 residues. This CDR3 reads CASSLVIADPSYEQYF. CDR3 bases: TGTGCCAGCAGCTTAGTGATAGCGGACCCCTCCTACGAGCAGTACTTC.

The chain employs TRBV19 and TRBJ1-6; 8 nucleotides match TRBD1. Germline trimming cut 5 bases from V and 6 bases from J; bases unmatched to any gene: 6. The length of the CDR3 is 15 residues. Germline V gives CDR1 LNHDA, CDR2 SQIVND (reference sequence). CDR3 DNA sequence: TGTGCCAGTAGTCCCGACAGGGGAAGTAATTCACCCCTCCACTTT. Protein product: CASSPDRGSNSPLHF.